This T cell receptor beta chain originates from a study of radiotherapy plus CTLA-4 blockade in lung cancer. Method: immunoSEQ multiplex PCR; TCRdb's copy keeps in-frame clones and lacks some. The table has about 87,000 clones, around nine tenths seen once. V lost 5 bases to trimming and J lost 7 bases; unmatched junction nucleotides: 7. The length of the CDR3 is 15 residues. CDR1 is SGHTA and CDR2 is FQGNSA in the germline V gene. This TCR derives from a human donor with non-small cell lung cancer that progressed on radiotherapy plus ipilimumab. V is TRBV7-2 and J is TRBJ1-6, with 8 bases lining up with TRBD1. The specimen comprised peripheral blood, sampled from a patient treated with radiotherapy plus ipilimumab. The CDR3 loop is CASSQQGAKNSPLHF. The CDR3 bases are TGTGCCAGCAGCCAGCAGGGGGCGAAGAATTCACCCCTCCACTTT.